This T cell receptor beta chain derives from a study of blood T cells in healthy people across ages. General observations from the study: The percentage of naive T cells correlated strongly with TCR beta diversity. Aged donors had fewer naive CD4+ cells and lower diversity than long-lived donors.

From germline, CDR1 is LGHDT and CDR2 YNNKEL (reference sequence). This CDR3 is 16 amino acids long. V was cut by 5 bases and J by 1 base, with 17 bases left in between. Through a sample-barcoded 5' primer and a J-beta primer mix, a second PCR was run for about 6 to 11 cycles. TCRdb reprocessed the 5' RACE reads with MiXCR, giving one entry per CDR3 protein. The sample consists of about 1.4 million distinct CDR3 sequences, around 59% of them appearing once. Comments on this clonotype: The antigen is undetermined.

Sequencing was carried out using blood. The TCR originated in a young man in good health. This chain joins TRBV3-1 and TRBJ2-5; possibly TRBD2 for D (7 bases). The CDR3 nucleotides are TGTGCCAGCAGCAGAACGAGGGGGGGGATCCAAGAGACCCAGTACTTC. This codes for CASSRTRGGIQETQYF.